The 31 T cell receptor beta chains below all came from one sample that was sequenced in a study of blood T cell repertoires in COVID-19. Generated by immunoSEQ multiplex PCR, the TCRdb table keeps only in-frame clones and is missing some. In the table there are around 430,000 clones, 70% to 90% of which are singletons. Sequencing used peripheral blood. Receptors were obtained from a woman aged 45 to 65 with COVID-19, enrolled during active disease.

This clone was recorded only once. This chain links TRBV6-6 with TRBJ1-4; TRBD1 aligns across 12 bases. This CDR3 has 15 amino acids. Germline lookup yields CDR1 MNHNY and CDR2 SVGAGI (reference sequence). With V trimmed by 5 bases and J by 7 bases, 5 bases remained unmatched. The CDR3: CASSPGQGASEKLFF. DNA for the CDR3: TGTGCCAGCAGTCCGGGACAGGGGGCGAGTGAAAAACTGTTTTTT.

The chain recombines TRBV20-1 with TRBJ2-2; 8 bases align to TRBD1. Germline CDR1 reads DFQATT; CDR2 reads SNEGSKA (reference sequence). The CDR3 is 15 amino acids. Unmatched junction bases numbered 5, after V lost 3 bases and J lost 2 bases. CDR3 DNA sequence: TGCAGTGCTAGTCTCCAGGGGGCTAACACCGGGGAGCTGTTTTTT. This gives the protein CSASLQGANTGELFF.

The rearrangement joins TRBV6-6 to TRBJ2-5; D gene uncertain. CDR3 length equals 15 residues. V was trimmed by 5 bases and J by 1 base, leaving 14 bases between them. CDR1 and CDR2 from the germline V gene are MNHNY and SVGAGI (reference sequence). Here the CDR3 reads CASSQSIQVQETQYF. As DNA, the CDR3 is TGTGCCAGCAGTCAGTCGATCCAGGTCCAAGAGACCCAGTACTTC.

This clone came up a few times. The rearrangement uses TRBV7-9 and TRBJ1-2; 8 bases align to TRBD1. The CDR3 is 16 residues long. Germline CDR1 reads SEHNR; CDR2 reads FQNEAQ (reference sequence). The ends lost 5 bases at V and 5 bases at J; junction bases unmatched: 13. The CDR3 DNA follows: TGTGCCAGCAGCCACCAGGGACAGGAGAGTTTTTATGGCTACACCTTC. Its translation is CASSHQGQESFYGYTF.

This clone was seen just once. This chain joins TRBV5-5 and TRBJ1-1; 9 nucleotides line up with TRBD1. The V gene end was trimmed by 3 bases and the J gene end by 6 bases; junction bases not matched to a gene: 12. The CDR3 is 16 amino acids. CDR1 is SGHKS, CDR2 YYEKEE, per germline (reference sequence). The CDR3 nucleotides read TGTGCCAGCAGCTCAACCGGGACAGGGTTAAAGGCTGAAGCTTTCTTT. The encoded protein is CASSSTGTGLKAEAFF.

The chain is built from TRBV7-2 and TRBJ1-3; perhaps TRBD1 as D (5 bases). Per the germline V gene, CDR1 is SGHTA and CDR2 is FQGNSA. The CDR3 runs 14 residues. Trimming took off 5 bases at V and 0 bases at J, with 8 bases between the two ends. The CDR3 region is CASSTGSSGNTIYF. The CDR3 DNA sequence: TGTGCCAGCAGCACAGGAAGCTCTGGAAACACCATATATTTT.

The V and J genes are TRBV27 and TRBJ1-4; D is uncertain. CDR1 is MNHEY, CDR2 SMNVEV, per germline (reference sequence). The CDR3 covers 15 residues. The V and J ends lost 6 bases and 4 bases respectively, with 15 bases between them. CDR3 coding DNA: TGTGCCAGCAGGATCCGGGTCAGCCATAATGAAAAACTGTTTTTT. Translation gives CASRIRVSHNEKLFF. Together with reference TRBV27 and TRBJ1-4, the CDR3 gives the full variable domain: EAQVTQNPRYLITVTGKKLTVTCSQNMNHEYMSWYRQDPGLGLRQIYYSMNVEVTDKGDVPEGYKVSRKEKRNFPLILESPSPNQTSLYFCASRIRVSHNEKLFFGSGTQLSVL.

V is TRBV6-1 and J is TRBJ2-5; D may be TRBD1 (6 bases). Germline values: CDR1 MNHNS, CDR2 SASEGT. The CDR3 contains 16 residues. With 4 bases removed from V and 5 bases from J, the gap between germline ends came to 20 bases. The CDR3 DNA is TGTGCCAGCAGTGGCGACAGGTTTCGAGAGAAGGAGACCCAGTACTTC. The encoded protein is CASSGDRFREKETQYF.

As for this clone: Other DNA sequences from this sample encode an identical CDR3 as well. J is TRBJ2-2 and V is TRBV7-9; D is perhaps TRBD1 (5 bases). Germline V gives CDR1 SEHNR, CDR2 FQNEAQ (reference sequence). The CDR3 has 14 residues. V lost 5 bases and J lost 0, with 7 bases in between. The CDR3 is CASSPGTNTGELFF. The CDR3 nucleotides read TGTGCCAGCAGCCCAGGGACGAACACCGGGGAGCTGTTTTTT.

The CDR3: CASKERLVLSSPLHF. The CDR3 nucleotides are TGTGCCAGCAAAGAGAGACTCGTATTGAGCTCACCCCTCCACTTT. The chain employs TRBV28 and TRBJ1-6; D not resolved. CDR3 size: 15 residues. Trimming cost V 7 bases and J 10 bases, with 20 bases left between them. CDR1 is MDHEN and CDR2 is SYDVKM in the germline V gene.

The chain's CDR3 is CASSVEADSTDTQYF. The DNA for the CDR3 is TGTGCCAGCAGCGTAGAAGCGGATAGCACAGATACGCAGTATTTT. V is TRBV9 and J is TRBJ2-3; perhaps TRBD2 as D (5 bases). V lost 0 bases and J lost 0, with 8 bases in between. In germline, CDR1 is SGDLS, CDR2 YYNGEE. The CDR3 sequence is 15 residues long.

This clone appeared a few times. The chain links TRBV3-1 (or the pseudogene TRBV3-2) to TRBJ1-6; unclear D gene. The CDR3 is made up of 14 amino acids. With 1 base removed from V and 5 bases from J, the gap between germline ends came to 6 bases. In germline, CDR1 is LGHDT, CDR2 YNNKEL (reference sequence). CDR3 coding DNA: TGTGCCAGCAGCCAAGGACTGAATAATTCACCCCTCCACTTT. Amino acids: CASSQGLNNSPLHF.

The chain couples TRBV6-2 or TRBV6-3 to TRBJ1-2; TRBD1 aligns across 7 bases. The germline V gene encodes CDR1 MNHEY and CDR2 SVGEGT. The J segment lost 3 bases and the V segment lost 5 bases, leaving 6 bases of the junction unmatched. The CDR3 spans 14 residues. The CDR3 here is CASSGFQGDYGYTF. DNA of the CDR3: TGTGCCAGCAGTGGTTTCCAGGGGGACTATGGCTACACCTTC.

The rearrangement uses TRBV3-1 (or the pseudogene TRBV3-2) and TRBJ2-6, with 7 bases matching TRBD1. The V gene end was trimmed by 3 bases and the J gene end by 3 bases; junction bases not matched to a gene: 8. The CDR3 has 17 residues. Germline CDR1 and CDR2: LGHDT and YNNKEL (reference sequence). The CDR3 reads CASSQSGGRDGANVLTF. CDR3 coding DNA: TGTGCCAGCAGCCAGTCAGGGGGAAGAGATGGGGCCAACGTCCTGACTTTC.

The J gene is TRBJ2-2, the V gene TRBV19, with 8 bases aligning to TRBD2. V lost 1 base to trimming and J lost 4 bases; unmatched junction nucleotides: 5. Germline V gene sequence: CDR1 LNHDA, CDR2 SQIVND (reference sequence). This CDR3 spans 16 amino acids. DNA for the CDR3: TGTGCCAGTAGTATAGTGGCGGGGGGAAGCACCGGGGAGCTGTTTTTT. It is translated as CASSIVAGGSTGELFF.

The gene calls are TRBV6-4 and TRBJ2-3; 9 bases align to TRBD1. The CDR3 is made up of 17 amino acids. Trimming removed 0 bases from V and 3 bases from J; junction bases left unmatched: 7. Germline lookup yields CDR1 MRHNA and CDR2 SNTAGT. The CDR3 region is CASSDSGGTGSTDTQYF. CDR3 DNA sequence: TGTGCCAGCAGTGACTCTGGCGGGACAGGGTCAACAGATACGCAGTATTTT.

This rearrangement joins TRBV30 to TRBJ2-6, with D unresolved. The germline CDR1 and CDR2 sequences are GTSNPN and SVGIG (reference sequence). This CDR3 region has 15 residues. V was clipped by 3 bases and J by 0 bases, with 9 bases between them. The CDR3, as DNA: TGTGCCTGGAGCTCCCAGGCCTCTGGGGCCAACGTCCTGACTTTC. Translating it yields CAWSSQASGANVLTF.

The sample holds one count of this clone. The chain employs TRBV10-1 and TRBJ1-6; D remains ambiguous. The length of the CDR3 is 15 residues. V gave up 3 bases and J gave up 6 bases, with 12 bases separating them. Germline V lookup: CDR1 WNHNN, CDR2 SYGVQD (reference sequence). This CDR3 is CASSDSIRGNSPLHF. The DNA for the CDR3 is TGCGCCAGCAGTGATTCTATACGGGGTAATTCACCCCTCCACTTT.

The rearrangement uses TRBV27 and TRBJ1-6; 7 bases are a match to TRBD1. The CDR3 loop spans 14 amino acids. V shed 7 bases and J 10 bases; nucleotides not matched to a gene: 10. Germline V gives CDR1 MNHEY, CDR2 SMNVEV (reference sequence). In DNA form, the CDR3 reads TGTGCCAGCACTCCAGACAGGGAAGTCTCACCCCTCCACTTT. It encodes CASTPDREVSPLHF.

The chain couples TRBV19 to TRBJ2-2; D is undetermined. Germline V gene sequence: CDR1 LNHDA, CDR2 SQIVND (reference sequence). Trimming cost V 4 bases and J 1 base, with 4 bases left between them. CDR3 length equals 13 residues. The CDR3 protein is CASSRQNTGELFF. CDR3 coding DNA: TGTGCCAGTAGTAGACAGAACACCGGGGAGCTGTTTTTT. The whole variable domain, remainder taken from reference TRBV19 and TRBJ2-2, is DGGITQSPKYLFRKEGQNVTLSCEQNLNHDAMYWYRQDPGQGLRLIYYSQIVNDFQKGDIAEGYSVSREKKESFPLTVTSAQKNPTAFYLCASSRQNTGELFFGEGSRLTVL.

J is TRBJ1-2 and V is TRBV30; D remains unclear. CDR1 and CDR2 (germline): GTSNPN, SVGIG (reference sequence). The CDR3 runs 11 residues. Trimming pared 1 base from V and 11 bases from J, leaving 11 bases between. The CDR3, as DNA: TGTGCCTGGAGTGGTCAGCCGACATACACCTTC. Translation gives CAWSGQPTYTF.

Note on this clone: The same CDR3 also results from other DNA sequences found in this sample. The rearrangement links TRBV24-1 to TRBJ2-5, with D hard to call. CDR1 is KGHDR and CDR2 is SFDVKD in the germline V gene. This CDR3 spans 14 amino acids. The V end lost 4 bases, the J end lost 4 bases, and 12 bases lay between the germline ends. The CDR3 reads CATSDPGVGETQYF. CDR3 nucleotides: TGTGCCACCAGTGACCCTGGAGTGGGAGAGACCCAGTACTTC.

J is TRBJ1-2 and V is TRBV9; TRBD1 aligns across 10 bases. Looked up from germline, CDR1 is SGDLS and CDR2 is YYNGEE. V gave up 3 bases and J gave up 5 bases; unmatched junction bases: 7. The CDR3 contains 15 residues. The CDR3 sequence is CASSAIRQGAYGYTF. CDR3 DNA: TGTGCCAGCAGCGCCATCCGACAGGGGGCGTATGGCTACACCTTC.

This clone was counted a few times. The chain combines TRBV9 with TRBJ1-5; D is perhaps TRBD1 (6 bases). In germline, CDR1 is SGDLS, CDR2 YYNGEE. This CDR3 has 15 residues. Trimming cost V 0 bases and J 3 bases, with 10 bases left between them. Written as DNA, the CDR3 is TGTGCCAGCAGCGTAGTTCCAGGGGCCAATCAGCCCCAGCATTTT. Protein product: CASSVVPGANQPQHF. Full variable domain (missing parts from reference TRBV9 and TRBJ1-5): DSGVTQTPKHLITATGQRVTLRCSPRSGDLSVYWYQQSLDQGLQFLIQYYNGEERAKGNILERFSAQQFPDLHSELNLSSLELGDSALYFCASSVVPGANQPQHFGDGTRLSIL.

The chain employs TRBV6-5 and TRBJ2-3; D is uncertain. Germline CDR1 reads MNHEY; CDR2 reads SVGAGI. This CDR3 contains 13 residues. The V and J ends lost 4 bases and 4 bases respectively, with 9 bases between them. CDR3 nucleotide sequence: TGTGCCAGCAGTTCATATCGGGCAGATACGCAGTATTTT. Translated, it gives CASSSYRADTQYF.

The gene calls are TRBV19 and TRBJ1-1, with D possibly being TRBD1 (5 bases). The CDR3 runs to 15 residues. V was trimmed by 2 bases and J by 2 bases, leaving 12 bases between them. Germline V gene data show CDR1 as LNHDA and CDR2 as SQIVND (reference sequence). The CDR3 DNA reads TGTGCCAGTAGTATAATTCTGGGGGGTAACACTGAAGCTTTCTTT. Translating gives CASSIILGGNTEAFF.

J is TRBJ1-4 and V is TRBV5-1; the D gene is possibly TRBD1 (6 bases). The CDR3 is made up of 17 amino acids. V was clipped by 3 bases and J by 4 bases, with 19 bases between them. Germline V CDR1 and CDR2: SGHRS, YFSETQ. As DNA, the CDR3 is TGCGCCAGCAGCTCCAAAGGACACAGGGCGGGTAATGAAAAACTGTTTTTT. This gives the protein CASSSKGHRAGNEKLFF.

The chain combines TRBV6-1 with TRBJ1-1; D ambiguous. Trimming removed 3 bases from V and 3 bases from J, with 11 bases in between. The CDR3 runs to 14 residues. Germline assignment: CDR1 MNHNS and CDR2 SASEGT. The DNA for the CDR3 is TGTGCCAGCAGTGAGATAACGGGGTACACTGAAGCTTTCTTT. It translates to CASSEITGYTEAFF.

The V and J genes are TRBV19 and TRBJ1-1; 8 nucleotides line up with TRBD1. There are 13 residues in the CDR3. J lost 7 bases, V lost 6 bases, and 7 bases had no gene match. Germline V gene data show CDR1 as LNHDA and CDR2 as SQIVND (reference sequence). The CDR3 DNA reads as TGTGCCAGTAGCTTGGACAGGGAACATGAAGCTTTCTTT. It yields the protein CASSLDREHEAFF. The full variable domain, rest sourced from reference TRBV19 and TRBJ1-1, is DGGITQSPKYLFRKEGQNVTLSCEQNLNHDAMYWYRQDPGQGLRLIYYSQIVNDFQKGDIAEGYSVSREKKESFPLTVTSAQKNPTAFYLCASSLDREHEAFFGQGTRLTVV.

In its sample, this clone was seen once. V is TRBV5-6 and J is TRBJ1-1, with D unclear. The CDR3 is made up of 15 amino acids. V was cut by 3 bases and J by 0 bases, with 12 bases left in between. The germline gives CDR1 SGHDT, CDR2 YYEEEE. For the CDR3, the DNA is TGTGCCAGCAGCTCCCTGACACAGATGAACACTGAAGCTTTCTTT. Translating gives CASSSLTQMNTEAFF.

V and J are TRBV30 and TRBJ2-5, with 10 bases lining up with TRBD2. This CDR3 is 14 amino acids long. V gave up 4 bases and J gave up 5 bases; unmatched junction bases: 7. Germline CDR1 reads GTSNPN; CDR2 reads SVGIG (reference sequence). CDR3 in amino acids: CAWIERGGRETQYF. The CDR3 coding sequence is TGTGCCTGGATAGAGCGGGGGGGCCGGGAGACCCAGTACTTC.